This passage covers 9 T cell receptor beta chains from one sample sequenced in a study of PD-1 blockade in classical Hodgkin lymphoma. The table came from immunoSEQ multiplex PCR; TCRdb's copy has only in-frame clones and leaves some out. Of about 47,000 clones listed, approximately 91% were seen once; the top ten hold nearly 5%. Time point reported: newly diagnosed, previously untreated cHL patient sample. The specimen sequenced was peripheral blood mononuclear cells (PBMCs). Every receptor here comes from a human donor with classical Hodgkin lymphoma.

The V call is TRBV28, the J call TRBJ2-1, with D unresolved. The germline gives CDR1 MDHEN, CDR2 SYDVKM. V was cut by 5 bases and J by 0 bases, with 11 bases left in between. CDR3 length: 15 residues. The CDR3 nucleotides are TGTGCCAGCAGTCCCCCAGGAATCTCCTACAATGAGCAGTTCTTC. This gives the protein CASSPPGISYNEQFF.

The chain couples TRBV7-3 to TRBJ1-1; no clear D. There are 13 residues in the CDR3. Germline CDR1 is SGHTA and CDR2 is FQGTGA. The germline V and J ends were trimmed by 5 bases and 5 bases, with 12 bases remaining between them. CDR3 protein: CASSPTSRTEAFF. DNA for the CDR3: TGTGCCAGCAGCCCGACCTCGAGGACTGAAGCTTTCTTT.

The CDR3 reads CASSWPGLAGVETQYF. The DNA of the CDR3 is TGTGCCAGCAGCTGGCCGGGACTAGCGGGAGTAGAGACCCAGTACTTC. The chain carries TRBV7-9 and TRBJ2-5, with 14 bases lining up with TRBD2. Per the germline V gene, CDR1 is SEHNR and CDR2 is FQNEAQ (reference sequence). This CDR3 region has 16 residues. J gave up 4 bases and V 4 bases, and 5 bases lay outside the gene matches.

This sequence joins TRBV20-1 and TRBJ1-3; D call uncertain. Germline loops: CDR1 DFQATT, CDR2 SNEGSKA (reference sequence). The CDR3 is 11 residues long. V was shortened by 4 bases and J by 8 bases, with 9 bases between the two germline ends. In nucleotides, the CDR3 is TGCAGTGCTATAGCTCGAGACACCATATATTTT. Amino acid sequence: CSAIARDTIYF.

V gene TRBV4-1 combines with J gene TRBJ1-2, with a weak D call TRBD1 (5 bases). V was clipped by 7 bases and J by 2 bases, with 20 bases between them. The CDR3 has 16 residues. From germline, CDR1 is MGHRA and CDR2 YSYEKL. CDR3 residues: CASNKELGRGNYGYTF. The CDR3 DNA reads TGCGCCAGCAATAAGGAACTAGGGAGGGGCAACTATGGCTACACCTTC.

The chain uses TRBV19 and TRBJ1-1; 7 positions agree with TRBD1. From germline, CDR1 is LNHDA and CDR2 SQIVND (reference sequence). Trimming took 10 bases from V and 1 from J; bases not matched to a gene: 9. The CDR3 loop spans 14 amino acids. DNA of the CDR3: TGTGCCAATCGGACAGGAATTGAGAACACTGAAGCTTTCTTT. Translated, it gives CANRTGIENTEAFF.

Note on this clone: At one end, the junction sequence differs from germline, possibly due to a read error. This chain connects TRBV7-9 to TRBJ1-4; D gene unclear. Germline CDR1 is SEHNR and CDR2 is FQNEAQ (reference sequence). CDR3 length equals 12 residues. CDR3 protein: CASNTPRRKTVF. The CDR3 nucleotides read TGTGCCAGCAATACACCCCGCCGAAAAACTGTTTTT.

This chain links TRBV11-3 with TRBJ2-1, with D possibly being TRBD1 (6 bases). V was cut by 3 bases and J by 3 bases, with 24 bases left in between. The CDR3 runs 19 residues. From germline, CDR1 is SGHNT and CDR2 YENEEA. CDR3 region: CASSLSGQGFVWGYNEQFF. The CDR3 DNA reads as TGTGCCAGCAGCTTGTCAGGCCAGGGGTTCGTCTGGGGCTACAATGAGCAGTTCTTC.

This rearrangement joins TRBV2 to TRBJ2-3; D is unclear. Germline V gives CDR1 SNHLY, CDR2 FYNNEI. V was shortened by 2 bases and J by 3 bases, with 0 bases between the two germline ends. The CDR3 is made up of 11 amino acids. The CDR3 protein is CASSETDTQYF. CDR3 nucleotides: TGTGCCAGCAGTGAAACAGATACGCAGTATTTT. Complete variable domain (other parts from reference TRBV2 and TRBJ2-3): EPEVTQTPSHQVTQMGQEVILRCVPISNHLYFYWYRQILGQKVEFLVSFYNNEISEKSEIFDDQFSVERPDGSNFTLKIRSTKLEDSAMYFCASSETDTQYFGPGTRLTVL.